The sequence of this T cell receptor (beta chain) was determined in a study of vaccination effects on CD4 cells after COVID-19. Profiling relied on immunoSEQ multiplex PCR, and the TCRdb table lists in-frame clones only, not all of them. This table holds fewer than 85,000 clones, 78% found once. Viral peptide pools were used in the ViraFEST assay to expand antigen-specific CD4+ T cells, and sequencing came afterward. The culture ran for approximately 10 days, and then CD4+ T cells were isolated. Vaccine recipients had no previous SARS-CoV-2 infection; their nucleocapsid antibodies were negative. Half of the medium was exchanged for IL-2 medium on both days 3 and 7. This clone was seen only a few times. Antigen: not known. The clonotype was recovered from a human donor who received a COVID-19 vaccine. Sequenced material: CD4+ T cells from PBMCs cultured with SARS-CoV-2 spike peptides, taken before COVID-19 vaccination.

CDR3 sequence reads: CASSLGTGGSETQYF. In DNA, the CDR3 is TGTGCCAGCAGCCTCGGGACAGGGGGATCGGAGACCCAGTACTTC. The chain uses TRBV7-9 and TRBJ2-5, with 11 bases fitting TRBD1. The germline V gene has CDR1 SEHNR and CDR2 FQNEAQ (reference sequence). Trimming at V came to 5 bases and at J to 5 bases, leaving 7 bases not matched to a gene. The CDR3 runs to 15 residues.